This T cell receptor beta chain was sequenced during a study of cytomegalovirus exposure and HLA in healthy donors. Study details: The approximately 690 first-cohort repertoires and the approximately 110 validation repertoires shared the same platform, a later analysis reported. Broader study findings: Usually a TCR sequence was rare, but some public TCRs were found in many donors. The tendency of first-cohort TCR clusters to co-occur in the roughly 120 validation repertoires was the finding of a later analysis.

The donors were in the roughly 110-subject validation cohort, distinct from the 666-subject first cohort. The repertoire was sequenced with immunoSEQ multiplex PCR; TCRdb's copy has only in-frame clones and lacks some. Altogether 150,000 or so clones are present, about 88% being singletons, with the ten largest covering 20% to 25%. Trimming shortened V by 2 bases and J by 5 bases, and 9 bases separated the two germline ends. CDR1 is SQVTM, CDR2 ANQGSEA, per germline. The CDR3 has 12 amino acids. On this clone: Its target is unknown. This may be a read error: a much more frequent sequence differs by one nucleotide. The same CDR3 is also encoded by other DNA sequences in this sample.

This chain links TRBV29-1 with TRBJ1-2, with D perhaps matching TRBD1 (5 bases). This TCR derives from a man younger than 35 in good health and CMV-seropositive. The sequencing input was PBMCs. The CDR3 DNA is TGCAGCGTTGAATGGACACCATATGGCTACACCTTC. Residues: CSVEWTPYGYTF.